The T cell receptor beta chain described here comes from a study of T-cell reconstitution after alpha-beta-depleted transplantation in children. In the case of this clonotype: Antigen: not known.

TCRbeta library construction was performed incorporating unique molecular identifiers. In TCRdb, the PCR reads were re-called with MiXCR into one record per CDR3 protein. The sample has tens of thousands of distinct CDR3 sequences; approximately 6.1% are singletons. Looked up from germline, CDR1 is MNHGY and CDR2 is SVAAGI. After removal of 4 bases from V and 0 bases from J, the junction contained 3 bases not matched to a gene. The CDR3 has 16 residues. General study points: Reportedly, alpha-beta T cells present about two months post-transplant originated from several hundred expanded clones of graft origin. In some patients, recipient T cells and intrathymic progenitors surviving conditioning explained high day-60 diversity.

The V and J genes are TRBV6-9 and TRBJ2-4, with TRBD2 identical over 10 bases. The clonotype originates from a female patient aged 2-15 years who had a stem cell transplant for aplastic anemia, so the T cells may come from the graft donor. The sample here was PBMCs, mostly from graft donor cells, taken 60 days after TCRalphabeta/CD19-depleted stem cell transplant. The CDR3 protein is CASSLRLAGAKNIQYF. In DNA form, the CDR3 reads TGTGCCAGCAGTTTGCGACTAGCGGGAGCCAAAAACATTCAGTACTTC.